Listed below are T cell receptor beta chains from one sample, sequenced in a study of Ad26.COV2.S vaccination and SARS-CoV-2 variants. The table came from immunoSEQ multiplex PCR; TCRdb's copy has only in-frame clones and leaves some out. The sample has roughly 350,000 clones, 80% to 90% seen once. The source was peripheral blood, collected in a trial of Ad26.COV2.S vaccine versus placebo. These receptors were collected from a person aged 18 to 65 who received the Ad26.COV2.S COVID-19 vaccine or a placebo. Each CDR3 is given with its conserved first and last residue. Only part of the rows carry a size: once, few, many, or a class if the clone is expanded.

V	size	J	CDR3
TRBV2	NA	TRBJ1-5	CASNRDRGNQPQHF
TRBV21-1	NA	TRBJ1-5	CASSAPPILGRGHQPQHF
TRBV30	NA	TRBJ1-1	CAWILQGFTEAFF
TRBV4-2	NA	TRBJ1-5	CASSSAPGGPYSNQPQHF
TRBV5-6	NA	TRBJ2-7	CASSLGQGNYEQYF
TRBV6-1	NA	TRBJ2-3	CASSERLDRDTQYF
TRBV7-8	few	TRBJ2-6	CASSLTGTGANVLTF
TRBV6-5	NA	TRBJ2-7	CASSYPGNYEQYF
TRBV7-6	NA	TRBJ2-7	CASSPTGGWREQYF
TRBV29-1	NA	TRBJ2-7	CSVEDTRRQGGPYEQYF
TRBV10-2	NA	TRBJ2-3	CASSGQYRVRGTDTQYF
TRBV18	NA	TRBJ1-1	CASSPSSTDATEAFF
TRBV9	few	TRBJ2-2	CASSVAPAGGTGELFF
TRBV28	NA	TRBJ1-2	CASSLIQNYGYTF
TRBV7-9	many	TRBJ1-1	CASSFRDLEAFF
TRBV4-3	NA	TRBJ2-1	CASSQAGGHTYNEQFF
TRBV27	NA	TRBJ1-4	CASSSRQGENEKLFF
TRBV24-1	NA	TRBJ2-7	CATSDPLGGQGARFSYEQYF
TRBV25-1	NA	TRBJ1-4	CASTPPGLANEKLFF
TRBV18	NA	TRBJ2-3	CASSPTGTDTQYF
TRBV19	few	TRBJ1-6	CASSIDGYPYNSPLHF
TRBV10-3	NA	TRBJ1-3	CAISESTGGRFSGNTIYF
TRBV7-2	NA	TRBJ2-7	CASSWTSGGAGEQYF
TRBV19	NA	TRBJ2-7	CATSSYYEQYF